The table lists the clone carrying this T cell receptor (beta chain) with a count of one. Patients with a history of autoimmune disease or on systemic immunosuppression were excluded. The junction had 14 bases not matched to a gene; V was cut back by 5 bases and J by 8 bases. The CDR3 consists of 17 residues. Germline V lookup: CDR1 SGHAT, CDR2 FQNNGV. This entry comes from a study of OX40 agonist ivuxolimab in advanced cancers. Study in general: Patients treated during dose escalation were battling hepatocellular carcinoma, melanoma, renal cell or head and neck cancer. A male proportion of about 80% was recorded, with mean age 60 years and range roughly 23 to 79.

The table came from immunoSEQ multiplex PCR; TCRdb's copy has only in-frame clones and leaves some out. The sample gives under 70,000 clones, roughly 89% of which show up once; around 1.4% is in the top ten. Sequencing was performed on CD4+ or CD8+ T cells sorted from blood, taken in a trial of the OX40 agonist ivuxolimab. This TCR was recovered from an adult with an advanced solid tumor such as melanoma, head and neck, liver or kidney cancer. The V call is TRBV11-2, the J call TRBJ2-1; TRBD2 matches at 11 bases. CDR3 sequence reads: CASSPKLAGEGTHEQFF. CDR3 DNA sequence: TGTGCCAGCAGCCCAAAACTAGCGGGAGAGGGTACACATGAGCAGTTCTTC.